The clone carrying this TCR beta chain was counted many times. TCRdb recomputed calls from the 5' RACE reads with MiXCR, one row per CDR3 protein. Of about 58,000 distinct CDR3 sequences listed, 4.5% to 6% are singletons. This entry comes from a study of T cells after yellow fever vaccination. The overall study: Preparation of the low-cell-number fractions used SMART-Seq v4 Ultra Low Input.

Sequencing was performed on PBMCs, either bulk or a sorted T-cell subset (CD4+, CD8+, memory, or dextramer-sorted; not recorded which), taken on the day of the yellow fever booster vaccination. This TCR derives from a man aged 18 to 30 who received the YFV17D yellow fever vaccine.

In DNA, the CDR3 is TGTGCCAGCAGTCCCCGCTACGAGCAGTACTTC. It yields the protein CASSPRYEQYF. J is TRBJ2-7 and V is TRBV12-3 or TRBV12-4; D uncertain. Deletions cut 5 bases from V and 3 bases from J, with 5 bases between. This CDR3 comprises 11 residues.